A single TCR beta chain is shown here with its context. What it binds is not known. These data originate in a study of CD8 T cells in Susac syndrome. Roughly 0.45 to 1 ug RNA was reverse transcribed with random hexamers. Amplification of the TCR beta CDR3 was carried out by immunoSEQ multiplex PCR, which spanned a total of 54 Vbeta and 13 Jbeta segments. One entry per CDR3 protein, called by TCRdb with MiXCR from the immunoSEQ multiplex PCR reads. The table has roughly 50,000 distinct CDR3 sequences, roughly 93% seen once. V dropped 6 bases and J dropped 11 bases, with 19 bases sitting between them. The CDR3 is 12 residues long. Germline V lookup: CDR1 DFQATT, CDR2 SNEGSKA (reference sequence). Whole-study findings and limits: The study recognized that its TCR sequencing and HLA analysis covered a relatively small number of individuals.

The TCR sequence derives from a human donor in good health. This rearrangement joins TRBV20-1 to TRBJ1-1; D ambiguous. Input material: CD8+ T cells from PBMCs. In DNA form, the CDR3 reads TGCAGTGCCCCGATCGGCGAAGGGTGGGCTTTCTTT. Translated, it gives CSAPIGEGWAFF.